In its sample, the clone carrying this TCR beta chain is medium-sized. Its specificity is unknown. Mismatch with germline at one junction end may stem from a read error. These data come from a study of persistence of HIV-infected CD4 T cells. Whole-study results and caveats: TCR oligoclonality correlated with proviral oligoclonality in the same sorted populations.

Germline V CDR1 and CDR2: SNHLY, FYNNEI. The CDR3 covers 11 residues. Lysates of CMV-infected fibroblasts at 10 ug/mL stimulated these cells. CD4+ T cells upregulating both CD40 ligand and CD69 were sorted as responding cells. The immunoSEQ assay was version 4, run in survey mode. Sequencing used immunoSEQ multiplex PCR; TCRdb keeps in-frame clones, though not all of them. The sample includes over 15,000 clones, about 65% seen only once; the top ten take more than 7%. This TCR was recovered from an adult woman with HIV who was CMV-seropositive. Sample: CD4+ T cells sorted from PBMCs after 18-hour stimulation, taken from a patient who received antiretroviral therapy. V and J are TRBV2 and TRBJ2-7; 7 nucleotides match TRBD1. The CDR3 protein is CASSLTDRQNF. DNA for the CDR3: TGTGCCAGCAGTCTAACGGACAGGCAAAACTTC.